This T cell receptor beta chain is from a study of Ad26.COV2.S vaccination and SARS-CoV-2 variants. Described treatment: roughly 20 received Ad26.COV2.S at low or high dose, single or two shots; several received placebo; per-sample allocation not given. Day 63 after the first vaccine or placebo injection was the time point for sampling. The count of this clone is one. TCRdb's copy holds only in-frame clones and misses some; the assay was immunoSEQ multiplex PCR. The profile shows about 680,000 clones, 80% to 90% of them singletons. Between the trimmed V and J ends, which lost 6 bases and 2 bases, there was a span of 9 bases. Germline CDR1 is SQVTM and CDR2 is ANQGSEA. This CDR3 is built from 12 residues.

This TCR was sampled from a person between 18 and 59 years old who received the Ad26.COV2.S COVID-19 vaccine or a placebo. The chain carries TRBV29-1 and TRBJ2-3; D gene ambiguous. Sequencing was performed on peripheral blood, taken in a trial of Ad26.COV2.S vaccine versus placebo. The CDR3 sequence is CSVVRLTDTQYF. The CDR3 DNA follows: TGCAGCGTCGTTCGACTCACAGATACGCAGTATTTT.